This entry lists 2 T cell receptor beta chains sequenced from one sample in a study of Tregs in tolerant kidney transplant recipients. Profiled with immunoSEQ multiplex PCR; TCRdb holds only in-frame clones, not every one. The sample has roughly 54,000 clones; approximately 90% are singletons. Mixed chimerism was transient after nonmyeloablative marrow transplants from related graft donors. The sequencing here drew on CD8+ T cells from blood (PBMCs), taken 12 months after the transplant. These receptors all stem from a human patient who received a combined kidney and bone marrow transplant. The graft donor may have given rise to some T cells.

The V call is TRBV9, the J call TRBJ1-5; 8 bases are shared with TRBD1. The V gene end was trimmed by 4 bases and the J gene end by 3 bases; junction bases not matched to a gene: 3. In germline, CDR1 is SGDLS, CDR2 YYNGEE. CDR3 length: 14 amino acids. DNA of the CDR3: TGTGCCAGCAGCCAGACAGGGGCCAATCAGCCCCAGCATTTT. This sequence encodes CASSQTGANQPQHF.

The chain recombines TRBV5-6 with TRBJ2-3, with TRBD1 identical over 9 bases. V trimming: 5 bases; J trimming: 4 bases; junction bases outside the gene matches: 8. Germline V gene data show CDR1 as SGHDT and CDR2 as YYEEEE. The CDR3 contains 15 residues. The CDR3 nucleotides are TGTGCCAGCAGGATTCCGGGACAGGGACCAGATACGCAGTATTTT. Amino acid sequence: CASRIPGQGPDTQYF.